The 20 T cell receptor beta chains listed next were all sequenced from one sample in a study of T-cell memory formation after mild COVID-19. TCRdb re-called the 5' RACE reads with MiXCR, one entry per CDR3 protein. Of about 210,000 distinct CDR3 sequences listed, 27% were seen once; the top ten hold 10% to 12%. The sequencing sample was made of PBMCs or a T cell subset sorted from them (not recorded which). The source of these receptors is an adult woman who had mild COVID-19 (a few samples of this study predate the infection). Cell type and time point are not known.

This clonotype was observed a few times. The chain recombines TRBV29-1 with TRBJ2-1, with 12 bases that match TRBD2. Germline V gene data show CDR1 as SQVTM and CDR2 as ANQGSEA. J gave up 4 bases and V 1 base, and 11 bases lay outside the gene matches. The CDR3 spans 18 residues. The CDR3 sequence is CSVEVGLAGGPGYNEQFF. CDR3 in DNA: TGCAGCGTTGAAGTCGGGCTAGCGGGAGGGCCCGGGTACAATGAGCAGTTCTTC.

This chain links TRBV12-3 or TRBV12-4 with TRBJ2-1, with 9 bases fitting TRBD2. The CDR3 is 17 amino acids. After removal of 8 bases from V and 1 base from J, the junction contained 12 bases not matched to a gene. This CDR3 reads CASGHFAGGLSYNEQFF. The CDR3 DNA is TGTGCCAGCGGGCACTTCGCGGGGGGGCTTTCCTACAATGAGCAGTTCTTC.

The chain combines TRBV20-1 with TRBJ2-5, with 7 bases lining up with TRBD1. V was pared by 7 bases and J by 6 bases, with 14 bases of the junction left unmatched. This CDR3 comprises 14 residues. In germline, CDR1 is DFQATT, CDR2 SNEGSKA (reference sequence). The CDR3 sequence: CSGSLTGWDKTQYF. The CDR3 DNA reads TGCAGTGGTTCCTTGACAGGGTGGGACAAGACCCAGTACTTC.

The table lists this clonotype with a few counts. The chain uses TRBV24-1 and TRBJ2-1; D perhaps matches TRBD1 (5 bases). Germline V lookup: CDR1 KGHDR, CDR2 SFDVKD. This CDR3 has 15 residues. V was shortened by 1 base and J by 1 base, with 7 bases between the two germline ends. CDR3 in DNA: TGTGCCACCAGTGATTTCCCAGGGTCCTACAATGAGCAGTTCTTC. It specifies CATSDFPGSYNEQFF.

In this sample, this clonotype turned up a few times. J is TRBJ1-2 and V is TRBV5-1; 7 nucleotides align to TRBD1. This CDR3 has 15 amino acids. CDR1 is SGHRS and CDR2 is YFSETQ in the germline V gene. J gave up 4 bases and V 4 bases, and 10 bases lay outside the gene matches. The CDR3 spells CASSPHSGQLYGYTF. For the CDR3, the DNA is TGCGCCAGCAGCCCACACTCGGGACAGCTCTATGGCTACACCTTC.

This clonotype came up once. The chain combines TRBV7-2 with TRBJ1-2; 7 bases line up with TRBD1. Germline values: CDR1 SGHTA, CDR2 FQGNSA. The V and J ends lost 4 bases and 8 bases, in that order; junction bases with no gene match: 13. The length of the CDR3 is 15 residues. DNA of the CDR3: TGTGCCAGCAGCTCCCCGGGACAGCAAGCGGTGGGCTACACCTTC. The encoded protein is CASSSPGQQAVGYTF.

The chain employs TRBV4-3 and TRBJ1-5; D unresolved. The germline V and J ends were trimmed by 1 base and 7 bases, with 23 bases remaining between them. The germline V gene encodes CDR1 LGHNA and CDR2 YSLEER. This CDR3 contains 18 residues. The CDR3 loop is CASSQVTAGGPWGQPQHF. The CDR3 coding sequence is TGCGCCAGCAGCCAAGTAACGGCGGGTGGGCCGTGGGGACAGCCCCAGCATTTT.

This clonotype has just one count. The chain uses TRBV11-2 and TRBJ1-3; D may be TRBD1 (5 bases). V lost 5 bases, J lost 0 bases, and 14 bases lay in between. This CDR3 is built from 16 residues. Looked up from germline, CDR1 is SGHAT and CDR2 is FQNNGV. CDR3 DNA: TGTGCCAGCAGCCACGAGGGGAGTTTCTCTGGAAACACCATATATTTT. It specifies CASSHEGSFSGNTIYF.

This clonotype appeared a few times. The chain carries TRBV24-1 and TRBJ1-6, with a possible D match to TRBD1 (5 bases). Trimming stripped 9 bases from V and 7 bases from J, with 12 bases between. Germline-derived CDR1 and CDR2 are KGHDR and SFDVKD. The CDR3 contains 13 residues. DNA for the CDR3: TGTGCCACCCAGGGAAGTCGGAATTCACCCCTCCACTTT. It is translated as CATQGSRNSPLHF.

CDR3 DNA sequence: TGCGCCAGCAGCCCACAGGGGGCGGAAGTAACCGGGGAGCTGTTTTTT. Encoded protein: CASSPQGAEVTGELFF. This rearrangement joins TRBV5-1 to TRBJ2-2, with TRBD1 identical over 9 bases. Germline lookup yields CDR1 SGHRS and CDR2 YFSETQ. The CDR3 spans 16 residues. V lost 4 bases, J lost 5 bases, and 9 bases stayed unmatched.

V and J are TRBV12-3 or TRBV12-4 and TRBJ1-2, with D perhaps matching TRBD1 (5 bases). Trimming removed 7 bases from V and 5 bases from J, with 14 bases in between. The CDR3 sequence is 13 residues long. Here the CDR3 DNA reads TGTGCCAGCACCTGGGACTCCTGGTATGGCTACACCTTC. Residues: CASTWDSWYGYTF.

J is TRBJ2-7 and V is TRBV29-1, with 8 bases identical to TRBD2. The V gene end was trimmed by 4 bases and the J gene end by 4 bases; junction bases not matched to a gene: 3. From germline, CDR1 is SQVTM and CDR2 ANQGSEA. CDR3 size: 12 residues. The CDR3 loop is CSVASGPYEQYF. Here the CDR3 DNA reads TGCAGCGTTGCTAGCGGGCCGTACGAGCAGTACTTC.

This clonotype was seen only a few times. The rearrangement links TRBV18 to TRBJ2-6; 8 nucleotides agree with TRBD1. This CDR3 region has 18 residues. J lost 0 bases, V lost 2 bases, and 6 bases had no gene match. The germline V gene encodes CDR1 KGHSH and CDR2 LQKENI. This CDR3 reads CASSPIGQGTSGANVLTF. As DNA, the CDR3 is TGTGCCAGCTCACCAATCGGACAGGGCACCTCTGGGGCCAACGTCCTGACTTTC.

This clonotype has at least ten counts. V gene TRBV12-3 or TRBV12-4 combines with J gene TRBJ2-7; TRBD1 agrees at 10 bases. The J segment lost 2 bases and the V segment lost 2 bases, leaving 6 bases of the junction unmatched. The CDR3 totals 16 residues. CDR3 region: CASSLTGQGFPYEQYF. The DNA for the CDR3 is TGTGCCAGCAGTTTAACGGGACAGGGGTTTCCCTACGAGCAGTACTTC.

The V call is TRBV11-2, the J call TRBJ2-7; perhaps TRBD2 as D (7 bases). V was pared by 2 bases and J by 3 bases, with 11 bases between. The germline gives CDR1 SGHAT, CDR2 FQNNGV. The CDR3 spans 14 residues. The CDR3 region is CASSLTGGIYEQYF. Here the CDR3 DNA reads TGTGCCAGCAGCTTAACGGGGGGCATCTACGAGCAGTACTTC. Drawing the rest from reference TRBV11-2 and TRBJ2-7, the complete variable domain is EAGVAQSPRYKIIEKRQSVAFWCNPISGHATLYWYQQILGQGPKLLIQFQNNGVVDDSQLPKDRFSAERLKGVDSTLKIQPAKLEDSAVYLCASSLTGGIYEQYFGPGTRLTVT.

The chain has TRBV12-3 or TRBV12-4 and TRBJ2-7; D gene uncertain. The CDR3 has 14 amino acids. V lost 1 base, J lost 2 bases, and 9 bases lay in between. As DNA, the CDR3 is TGTGCCAGCAGTTTAGTCAGGAGAGCCTACGAGCAGTACTTC. This sequence encodes CASSLVRRAYEQYF.

At least ten counts were recorded for this clonotype. The chain couples TRBV10-3 to TRBJ2-1, with 7 nucleotides matching TRBD2. The CDR3 is 16 residues long. V shed 0 bases, J shed 4 bases, and the junction held 6 bases outside the gene matches. Germline assignment: CDR1 ENHRY and CDR2 SYGVKD. Written as DNA, the CDR3 is TGTGCCATCAGTGAGTCCGCCGGCGGGAGTTACAATGAGCAGTTCTTC. Translation: CAISESAGGSYNEQFF.

The rearrangement joins TRBV12-3 or TRBV12-4 to TRBJ1-4; D is undetermined. The ends were cut back, 5 bases at V and 8 bases at J, with 15 bases in the middle. The CDR3 contains 14 residues. The CDR3 region is CASSPRTGFEKLFF. The CDR3 bases are TGTGCCAGCAGTCCAAGGACGGGTTTCGAAAAACTGTTTTTT.

The chain links TRBV6-1 to TRBJ1-2; tentatively, D is TRBD1 (5 bases). Between the trimmed V and J ends, which lost 1 base and 4 bases, there was a span of 10 bases. The CDR3 is made up of 14 amino acids. The germline gives CDR1 MNHNS, CDR2 SASEGT. CDR3 in amino acids: CASSEEGEPYGYTF. The CDR3 DNA reads as TGTGCCAGCAGTGAAGAAGGGGAACCCTATGGCTACACCTTC.

The chain couples TRBV18 to TRBJ2-2; maybe TRBD2 (6 bases). CDR3 length: 17 amino acids. The ends were cut back, 0 bases at V and 6 bases at J, with 17 bases in the middle. Germline CDR1 reads KGHSH; CDR2 reads LQKENI. CDR3 nucleotides: TGTGCCAGCTCACCACCAGGGACTGGAACCATCTCCGGGGAGCTGTTTTTT. Its protein is CASSPPGTGTISGELFF.